These 10 T cell receptor beta chains originate from one sample sequenced in a study of T cell clonality in common variable immunodeficiency. The data were produced by immunoSEQ multiplex PCR, yet TCRdb's version contains in-frame clones alone and is incomplete. This sample has about 37,000 clones, each found more than once. The sample taken for sequencing was peripheral blood mononuclear cells. The source of these receptors is a person aged 18 to 69 in good health.

Many counts were recorded for this clone. The CDR3 is cut off 3 residues early in the read; its end comes from the germline J gene. The V and J genes are TRBV6-1 and TRBJ2-5; tentatively, D is TRBD1 or TRBD2 (5 bases each). The CDR3 totals 16 residues. Trimming shortened V by 4 bases and J by 5 bases, and 20 bases separated the two germline ends. In germline, CDR1 is MNHNS, CDR2 SASEGT. CDR3 protein: CASSAVGGTQGETQYF. The covered CDR3 bases are TGTGCCAGCAGTGCTGTCGGAGGTACGCAGGGCGAGACC.

The sample holds many counts of this clone. Coverage ceases 3 residues before the CDR3 finishes, and the germline J gene fills in the end. The chain employs TRBV19 and TRBJ1-5, with 7 bases fitting TRBD1. V gave up 4 bases and J gave up 5 bases; unmatched junction bases: 8. This CDR3 is 15 amino acids long. Germline CDR1 LNHDA, CDR2 SQIVND (reference sequence). The CDR3 bases that were read are TGTGCCAGTAGTAATAGTCAGGGGGGACATCAGCCC. It specifies CASSNSQGGHQP. In full, the CDR3 is CASSNSQGGHQPQHF. Looking up the rest from reference TRBV19 and TRBJ1-5 gives the full variable domain: DGGITQSPKYLFRKEGQNVTLSCEQNLNHDAMYWYRQDPGQGLRLIYYSQIVNDFQKGDIAEGYSVSREKKESFPLTVTSAQKNPTAFYLCASSNSQGGHQPQHFGDGTRLSIL.

The table lists this clone with a few counts. The read gets to within 3 residues of the CDR3 end, and the germline J gene fills in the rest. This rearrangement joins TRBV7-9 to TRBJ1-1; D gene ambiguous. In germline, CDR1 is SEHNR, CDR2 FQNEAQ (reference sequence). The CDR3 is 14 amino acids. V gave up 6 bases and J gave up 5 bases, with 16 bases separating them. This CDR3 reads CASSRAGSPTEAFF. The DNA read from the CDR3 is TGTGCCAGCAGTCGCGCGGGGAGTCCGACTGAA.

The sample holds many counts of this clone. The DNA read from the CDR3 is TGTGCCAGCAGCCAAGGGGGACGGGGGAGGAACACTGAA. It encodes CASSQGGRGRNTE. The CDR3 reads in full as CASSQGGRGRNTEAFF. The rearrangement links TRBV14 to TRBJ1-1; a weak D match, TRBD1 (5 bases). The read ends 3 residues before the CDR3 terminus; that terminus is restored from the germline J gene. Germline V lookup: CDR1 SGHDN, CDR2 FVKESK. Trimming cost V 1 base and J 1 base, with 13 bases left between them. There are 16 residues in the CDR3.

This clone was seen repeatedly, ten times or more. The read stops 3 residues short of the end of the CDR3; the missing end is completed from the germline J gene. J is TRBJ2-1 and V is TRBV7-7; 9 bases line up with TRBD1. The V segment lost 5 bases and the J segment 4 bases; nucleotides outside the gene matches: 6. Germline CDR1 is SSHAT and CDR2 is FNYEAQ (reference sequence). The CDR3 has 15 residues. The covered CDR3 bases are TGTGCCAGCAGCCCGGGACAGGGATTATACAATGAG. It translates to CASSPGQGLYNE. The whole CDR3 region reads CASSPGQGLYNEQFF. Drawing the rest from reference TRBV7-7 and TRBJ2-1, the complete variable domain is GAGVSQSPRYKVTKRGQDVTLRCDPISSHATLYWYQQALGQGPEFLTYFNYEAQPDKSGLPSDRFSAERPEGSISTLTIQRTEQRDSAMYRCASSPGQGLYNEQFFGPGTRLTVL.

This clone was observed at least ten times. The CDR3 end falls 3 residues outside the read, so it is completed with the germline J gene. The V call is TRBV20-1, the J call TRBJ2-2, with D tentatively TRBD2 (6 bases). V lost 6 bases and J 6 bases, leaving 17 bases between the germline ends. Germline CDR1 reads DFQATT; CDR2 reads SNEGSKA (reference sequence). The CDR3 runs to 14 residues. CDR3 bases read: TGCAGTGCAAAGACTGCCGGAGGGGCCGGGGAG. Translated: CSAKTAGGAGE. The CDR3 reads in full as CSAKTAGGAGELFF.

This clone was counted many times. CDR3 loop: CASSPSPPGSGANVLTF. CDR3 DNA, as far as it was read: TGTGCCAGCTCACCAAGTCCCCCCGGCTCTGGGGCCAACGTC. The rearrangement links TRBV18 to TRBJ2-6; D is ambiguous. The read halts 3 residues ahead of the CDR3 end, with the missing end drawn from the germline J gene. CDR3 length: 17 residues. The V gene's germline CDR1 is KGHSH and CDR2 LQKENI. V dropped 2 bases and J dropped 0 bases, with 11 bases sitting between them.

Remarks on this clone: The CDR3 is cut off 3 residues early in the read; its end comes from the germline J gene. The genes are TRBV7-6 and TRBJ1-5; TRBD1 matches 8 bases. CDR1 and CDR2 from the germline V gene are SGHVS and FNYEAQ. The CDR3 extends over 15 amino acids. J lost 5 bases, V lost 0 bases, and 3 bases had no gene match. The CDR3 bases that were read are TGTGCCAGCAGCTTAGCGGCAGGGGGCGATCAGCCC. Residues: CASSLAAGGDQP. The full-length CDR3 reads as CASSLAAGGDQPQHF.

This clone was observed many times. The read ends 3 residues before the CDR3 terminus; that terminus is restored from the germline J gene. V gene TRBV14 combines with J gene TRBJ2-3; 9 bases align to TRBD1. The junction had 6 bases not matched to a gene; V was cut back by 3 bases and J by 2 bases. This CDR3 has 16 residues. Germline values: CDR1 SGHDN, CDR2 FVKESK. The CDR3 loop reads CASSQLTGGDTDTQYF. The DNA read from the CDR3 is TGTGCCAGCAGCCAGCTGACAGGGGGTGACACAGATACG.

This clone has at least ten counts. The read ends 3 residues before the CDR3 terminus; that terminus is restored from the germline J gene. The rearrangement uses TRBV14 and TRBJ2-7; D is possibly TRBD2 (6 bases). The CDR3 extends over 15 amino acids. Germline loops: CDR1 SGHDN, CDR2 FVKESK. V lost 1 base and J lost 2, with 12 bases in between. The CDR3: CASSQARGRPYEQYF. CDR3 bases read: TGTGCCAGCAGCCAAGCCCGGGGGAGACCCTACGAG.